These 17 T cell receptor beta chains were all obtained from the same sample, sequenced in a study of CD8 T cells in ankylosing spondylitis. TCRdb ran MiXCR on the 5' RACE reads and lists one entry per CDR3 protein. The data show 150,000 to 200,000 distinct CDR3 sequences, with roughly 13% seen just once and about 11% held by the top ten. Sequenced input: blood, either unsorted or a sorted T cell fraction (not recorded which). Receptors originate from a female donor with ankylosing spondylitis or in good health (not recorded which).

This clonotype was counted at least ten times. J is TRBJ2-1 and V is TRBV7-2, with 10 bases fitting TRBD1. The V gene end was trimmed by 5 bases and the J gene end by 4 bases; junction bases not matched to a gene: 5. The CDR3 is made up of 15 amino acids. Germline-derived CDR1 and CDR2 are SGHTA and FQGNSA. The CDR3 is CASSPGTGEYNEQFF. CDR3 DNA: TGTGCCAGCAGCCCCGGGACAGGGGAGTACAATGAGCAGTTCTTC.

This clonotype was detected ten times or more. The chain employs TRBV20-1 and TRBJ2-1, with D possibly being TRBD2 (5 bases). The germline V gene encodes CDR1 DFQATT and CDR2 SNEGSKA (reference sequence). The CDR3 totals 13 residues. V was shortened by 7 bases and J by 2 bases, with 12 bases between the two germline ends. CDR3 sequence (DNA): TGCAGTGGATCCGACGGGACCTACAATGAGCAGTTCTTC. It is translated as CSGSDGTYNEQFF.

This clonotype was counted only a few times. The J gene is TRBJ2-1, the V gene TRBV7-2, with D unclear. V dropped 2 bases and J dropped 8 bases, with 7 bases sitting between them. This CDR3 comprises 12 residues. CDR1 and CDR2 (germline): SGHTA, FQGNSA. CDR3 coding DNA: TGTGCCAGCAGCTTACTTAGCTATGAGCAGTTCTTC. Translation gives CASSLLSYEQFF.

This clonotype has more than one count but fewer than ten. This rearrangement joins TRBV12-3 or TRBV12-4 to TRBJ2-1; the D gene is possibly TRBD2 (6 bases). V was clipped by 3 bases and J by 8 bases, with 14 bases between them. The CDR3 spans 14 residues. The CDR3, as DNA: TGTGCCAGCAGTTTTGGCGGGGTCTCGGATGAGCAGTTCTTC. Translated, it gives CASSFGGVSDEQFF.

This clonotype has a count of ten or more. The chain combines TRBV29-1 with TRBJ1-1, with 7 bases identical to TRBD1. Germline values: CDR1 SQVTM, CDR2 ANQGSEA. Losses at the gene ends were 4 bases for V and 2 bases for J; bases not matched to a gene: 10. This CDR3 is built from 15 residues. The chain's CDR3 is CSVANPTGINTEAFF. In DNA form, the CDR3 reads TGCAGCGTTGCTAACCCGACAGGGATAAACACTGAAGCTTTCTTT.

Ten or more counts support this clonotype. The chain carries TRBV20-1 and TRBJ2-7; D possibly corresponds to TRBD1 (5 bases). V dropped 3 bases and J dropped 3 bases, with 9 bases sitting between them. This CDR3 comprises 12 residues. Germline CDR1 DFQATT, CDR2 SNEGSKA (reference sequence). CDR3 DNA sequence: TGCAGTGCTAGTCCAGGGAACTACGAGCAGTACTTC. Its protein product is CSASPGNYEQYF.

This clonotype was counted ten times or more. This CDR3 reads CASSRGRQPDNSPLHF. CDR3 sequence (DNA): TGTGCCAGCAGTCGAGGCCGACAGCCTGATAATTCACCCCTCCACTTT. The rearrangement links TRBV3-1 to TRBJ1-6; tentative D call: TRBD1 (5 bases). CDR3 length equals 16 residues. Trimming took off 6 bases at V and 5 bases at J, with 17 bases between the two ends. Per the germline V gene, CDR1 is LGHDT and CDR2 is YNNKEL (reference sequence).

This clonotype was found many times. This chain links TRBV6-2 or TRBV6-3 with TRBJ2-1; D ambiguous. V lost 8 bases and J lost 0, with 14 bases in between. This CDR3 comprises 15 residues. Germline CDR1 reads MNHEY; CDR2 reads SVGEGT. CDR3 in amino acids: CASSKAPISYNEQFF. The CDR3 DNA is TGTGCCAGCTCAAAAGCCCCCATCTCCTACAATGAGCAGTTCTTC.

At least ten counts were recorded for this clonotype. The rearrangement links TRBV6-1 to TRBJ2-3; TRBD2 matches 7 bases. The CDR3 is 15 residues long. In germline, CDR1 is MNHNS, CDR2 SASEGT. V trimming: 6 bases; J trimming: 2 bases; junction bases outside the gene matches: 8. For the CDR3, the DNA is TGTGCCAGCAGCCAAGCGGGGACCCTCACAGATACGCAGTATTTT. Translated, it gives CASSQAGTLTDTQYF.

This clonotype was seen repeatedly, ten times or more. The chain recombines TRBV20-1 with TRBJ2-1, with TRBD1 matching 12 bases. V lost 6 bases and J lost 6; bases outside the gene matches: 6. This CDR3 is built from 14 residues. Germline V gene sequence: CDR1 DFQATT, CDR2 SNEGSKA (reference sequence). CDR3 nucleotide sequence: TGCAGTGCGGACCGGGACAGGGGGCGCAATGAGCAGTTCTTC. Translating gives CSADRDRGRNEQFF.

This clonotype was seen more than once but under ten times. The chain couples TRBV7-8 to TRBJ1-1; perhaps TRBD1 as D (6 bases). Germline CDR1 is SGHVS and CDR2 is FQNEAQ. Between the trimmed V and J ends, which lost 10 bases and 4 bases, there was a span of 10 bases. The CDR3 totals 11 residues. CDR3 nucleotides: TGTGCCACCCGGGGGGCCACTGAAGCTTTCTTT. It yields the protein CATRGATEAFF.

Ten or more counts support this clonotype. In DNA, the CDR3 is TGCGCCAGCAGCCATTCGGGGGCAGGGGAAGAGACCCAGTACTTC. Translation gives CASSHSGAGEETQYF. V and J are TRBV4-3 and TRBJ2-5; D could derive from TRBD1 or TRBD2 (6 bases each). Per germline, CDR1 LGHNA and CDR2 YSLEER. The CDR3 is 15 residues long. V lost 3 bases and J lost 3, with 14 bases in between.

This clonotype was counted many times. The rearrangement uses TRBV20-1 and TRBJ2-3; 10 nucleotides align to TRBD2. Per germline, CDR1 DFQATT and CDR2 SNEGSKA (reference sequence). V gave up 6 bases and J gave up 2 bases; unmatched junction bases: 8. The CDR3 has 15 amino acids. The CDR3 sequence: CSAQGLAGDTDTQYF. The CDR3 region has the DNA TGCAGTGCGCAGGGGCTAGCGGGGGACACAGATACGCAGTATTTT.

Many counts were recorded for this clonotype. J is TRBJ1-4 and V is TRBV5-1; no reliable D call. The CDR3 length is 14 residues. Germline CDR1 and CDR2: SGHRS and YFSETQ. Between the trimmed V and J ends, which lost 1 base and 0 bases, there was a span of 4 bases. CDR3 protein: CASSLLSTNEKLFF. CDR3 DNA sequence: TGCGCCAGCAGCTTGCTTTCAACTAATGAAAAACTGTTTTTT.

This clonotype was recorded many times. The genes are TRBV20-1 and TRBJ2-7; D perhaps matches TRBD2 (6 bases). The length of the CDR3 is 14 residues. The germline V gene encodes CDR1 DFQATT and CDR2 SNEGSKA (reference sequence). Deletions cut 5 bases from V and 1 base from J, with 15 bases between. CDR3 coding DNA: TGCAGTGCTGGGGCCGGGGGTAGGTCCTACGAGCAGTACTTC. This encodes CSAGAGGRSYEQYF.

This clonotype was seen at least ten times. This rearrangement joins TRBV20-1 to TRBJ1-2, with unresolved D. Looked up from germline, CDR1 is DFQATT and CDR2 is SNEGSKA (reference sequence). Deletions cut 2 bases from V and 5 bases from J, with 9 bases between. CDR3 length: 12 residues. CDR3 region: CSARSWGYGYTF. CDR3 DNA: TGCAGTGCTAGAAGTTGGGGATATGGCTACACCTTC.

This clonotype was counted ten times or more. The chain is built from TRBV6-2 or TRBV6-3 and TRBJ2-1; TRBD2 aligns across 10 bases. The CDR3 spans 18 residues. The germline V gene encodes CDR1 MNHEY and CDR2 SVGEGT. Losses at the gene ends were 2 bases for V and 1 base for J; bases not matched to a gene: 8. CDR3: CASSYERTSGVSYNEQFF. CDR3 DNA: TGTGCCAGCAGTTACGAAAGGACTAGCGGAGTTTCCTACAATGAGCAGTTCTTC.